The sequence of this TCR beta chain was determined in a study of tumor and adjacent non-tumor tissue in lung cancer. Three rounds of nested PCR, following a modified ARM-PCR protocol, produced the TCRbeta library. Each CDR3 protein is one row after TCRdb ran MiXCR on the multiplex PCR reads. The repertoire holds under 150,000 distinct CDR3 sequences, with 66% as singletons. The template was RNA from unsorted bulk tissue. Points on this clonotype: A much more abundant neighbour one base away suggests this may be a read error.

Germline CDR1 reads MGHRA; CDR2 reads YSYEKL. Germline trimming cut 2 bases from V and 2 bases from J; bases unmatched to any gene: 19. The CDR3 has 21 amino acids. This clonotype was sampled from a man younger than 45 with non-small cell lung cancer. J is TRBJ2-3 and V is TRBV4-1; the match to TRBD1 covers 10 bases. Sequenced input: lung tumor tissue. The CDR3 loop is CASSQKGTGVWSTPDTDTQYF. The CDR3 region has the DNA TGCGCCAGCAGCCAAAAAGGGACAGGGGTTTGGTCCACACCAGACACAGATACGCAGTATTTT.